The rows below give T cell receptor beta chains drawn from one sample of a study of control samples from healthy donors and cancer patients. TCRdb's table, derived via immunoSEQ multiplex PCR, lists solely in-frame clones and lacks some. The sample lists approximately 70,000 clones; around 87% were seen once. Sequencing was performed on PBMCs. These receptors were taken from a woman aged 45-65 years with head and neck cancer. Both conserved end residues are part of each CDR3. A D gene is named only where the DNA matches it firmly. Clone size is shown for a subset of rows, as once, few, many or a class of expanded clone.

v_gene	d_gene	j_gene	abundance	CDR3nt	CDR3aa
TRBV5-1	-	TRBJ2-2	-	TGCGCCAGCAGCTTGGAAGGGAGGGGGACCGGGGAGCTGTTTTTT	CASSLEGRGTGELFF
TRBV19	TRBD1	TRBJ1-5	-	TGTGCCACCTCCCAGACAGGGGGCAATCAGCCCCAGCATTTT	CATSQTGGNQPQHF
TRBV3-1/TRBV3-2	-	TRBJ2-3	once	TGTGCCAGCAGCCAAGAGAAAAGTTTGCGGACAGATACGCAGTATTTT	CASSQEKSLRTDTQYF
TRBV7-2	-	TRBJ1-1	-	TGTGCCAGCAGCCTCACCGGGGTAGGTTCTCGGGCTTTCTTT	CASSLTGVGSRAFF
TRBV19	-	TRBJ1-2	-	TGTGCCAGTAGTATTACGGGATACGGTGATGGCTACACCTTC	CASSITGYGDGYTF
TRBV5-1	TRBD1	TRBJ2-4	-	TGCGCCAGCACCGCCGGGACAGGAAACATTCAGTACTTC	CASTAGTGNIQYF
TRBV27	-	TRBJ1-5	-	TGTGCCAGCAGTATTAGGGAGAACCAGCCCCAGCATTTT	CASSIRENQPQHF
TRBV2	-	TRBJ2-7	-	TGTGCCAGCACGGCGGTGAGGGGCCCCTACGAGCAGTACTTC	CASTAVRGPYEQYF
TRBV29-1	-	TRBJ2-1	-	TGCAGCGTTGTCCGGGACCCTGGCCCCTACAATGAGCAGTTCTTC	CSVVRDPGPYNEQFF
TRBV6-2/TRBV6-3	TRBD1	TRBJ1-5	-	TGTGCCAGCAGTTACGTACACGGACAGGGTAGGGATCAGCCCCAGCATTTT	CASSYVHGQGRDQPQHF
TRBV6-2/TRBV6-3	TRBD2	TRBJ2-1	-	TGTGCCAGCAGTTACTCCTCGGGGGGGGACCCTCGTAGCGGCTCCTACAATGAGCAGTTCTTC	CASSYSSGGDPRSGSYNEQFF
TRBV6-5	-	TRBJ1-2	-	TGTGCCAGCAACTCCGGGGGGCAGGGCTACACCTTC	CASNSGGQGYTF
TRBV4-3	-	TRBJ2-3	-	TGCGCCAGCAGCCAAGCTGAGGGGGTCCTACCTAAGTATTTT	CASSQAEGVLPKYF
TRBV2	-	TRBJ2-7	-	TGTGCCAGCACGTACCTGTCCTACGAGCAGTACTTC	CASTYLSYEQYF
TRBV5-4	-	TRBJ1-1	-	TGTGCCAGCAGCTTAGTGGGCTTAAGGGATTCTGAAGCTTTCTTT	CASSLVGLRDSEAFF